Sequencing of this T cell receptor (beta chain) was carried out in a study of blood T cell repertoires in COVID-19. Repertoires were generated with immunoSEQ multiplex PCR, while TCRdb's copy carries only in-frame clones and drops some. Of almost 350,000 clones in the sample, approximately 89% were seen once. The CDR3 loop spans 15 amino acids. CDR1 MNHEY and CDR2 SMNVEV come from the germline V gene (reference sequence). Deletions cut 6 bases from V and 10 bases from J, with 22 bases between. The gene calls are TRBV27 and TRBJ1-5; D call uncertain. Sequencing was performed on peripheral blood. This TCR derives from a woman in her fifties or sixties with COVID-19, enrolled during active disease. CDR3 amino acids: CASRSDVLGGRPQHF. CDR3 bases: TGTGCCAGCAGATCTGACGTTTTAGGAGGGCGCCCCCAGCATTTT.